This entry lists 13 T cell receptor beta chains sequenced from one sample in a study of regulatory T cells in long-lasting Graves disease (dated by TCRdb to about 2021). Receptor amplification or capture employed multiplex PCR. Sequencing was performed on an Illumina HiSeq 4000. iRepertoire HTBI primers and Arm-PCR amplification of CDR3 regions were used to construct TCR beta libraries. Through fastp at Q25 and MiXCR, TCRdb rebuilt clones from the public reads, retaining in-frame beta chains. All rows with the same CDR3 protein become a single entry with the most common DNA and genes. The sample table records 450,000 or so distinct CDR3 sequences; about a fifth of these occur just once. In total, the top ten clones hold about 7.8% of the sample. The time point label, as the study defines it: persistent/refractory GD, antithyroid drugs over 5 years with positive TRAb. For both TCR sequencing and RNA sequencing, RNA was extracted from PBMCs using TRIzol.

The sample consisted of peripheral blood mononuclear cells (PBMCs), taken when the disease was refractory, from a patient treated with antithyroid drugs. The source of these receptors is a female donor with Graves disease.

Of note for this clonotype: It may be a read error: a sequence one base away is much more abundant. J is TRBJ1-2 and V is TRBV11-2; D is undetermined. There are 16 residues in the CDR3. The germline gives CDR1 SGHAT, CDR2 FQNNGV. This chain's CDR3 is CTSSLDQRVSNYGYTF. The CDR3 nucleotides read TGTACCAGCAGCTTAGATCAGAGGGTCTCTAACTATGGCTACACCTTC.

In the case of this clonotype: A far larger clone is one base from this, pointing to a likely read error. This chain joins TRBV6-9 and TRBJ2-4, with TRBD1 as a possible D gene (5 bases). The end of the DNA fits TRBJ1-2 better, so the J call may be wrong. From germline, CDR1 is MNHGY and CDR2 SVAAGI. The CDR3 runs 15 residues. CDR3 bases: TGTGCCAGCAGTTACCAAACAGGAGCAAGCTATGACTACACCTTC. It codes for CASSYQTGASYDYTF.

The chain carries TRBV7-2 and TRBJ2-2; 8 bases are a match to TRBD2. Trimming cost V 0 bases and J 6 bases; bases outside gene matches: 6. Germline V gene lookup returns CDR1 SGHTA and CDR2 FQGNSA. This CDR3 has 16 amino acids. The DNA for the CDR3 is TGTGCCAGCAGCTTAGCAACGGGAGGGCCTCCCGGGGAGCTGTTTTTT. Translating it yields CASSLATGGPPGELFF.

This clonotype was observed a few times. The rearrangement uses TRBV6-2 or TRBV6-3 and TRBJ2-2; 7 bases are shared with TRBD2. V was pared by 5 bases and J by 3 bases, with 3 bases of the junction left unmatched. This CDR3 region has 14 residues. The germline gives CDR1 MNHEY, CDR2 SVGEGT. The CDR3 sequence is CASSTSAYTGELFF. The CDR3 DNA reads TGTGCCAGCAGTACTAGCGCTTACACCGGGGAGCTGTTTTTT.

This clonotype was recorded at least ten times. V usage is TRBV6-1 and J usage is TRBJ2-7; 9 nucleotides align to TRBD2. The CDR3 covers 12 residues. The V and J ends lost 11 bases and 5 bases, in that order; junction bases with no gene match: 7. Germline V gives CDR1 MNHNS, CDR2 SASEGT. The CDR3 reads CAYGGRAHEQYF. In DNA, the CDR3 is TGTGCCTACGGCGGGAGGGCCCACGAGCAGTACTTC.

This clonotype was recorded many times. The chain combines TRBV19 with TRBJ1-1; D unresolved. The CDR3 runs 13 residues. V gave up 5 bases and J gave up 0 bases, with 7 bases separating them. CDR1 and CDR2 from the germline V gene are LNHDA and SQIVND (reference sequence). In DNA form, the CDR3 reads TGTGCCAGTAGTTCACAGCTGAACACTGAAGCTTTCTTT. This encodes CASSSQLNTEAFF. The full variable domain, with the rest looked up from reference TRBV19 and TRBJ1-1, is DGGITQSPKYLFRKEGQNVTLSCEQNLNHDAMYWYRQDPGQGLRLIYYSQIVNDFQKGDIAEGYSVSREKKESFPLTVTSAQKNPTAFYLCASSSQLNTEAFFGQGTRLTVV.

This clonotype was seen ten or more times. In DNA, the CDR3 is TGCAGTGCTAGTACGGACTTCTATGGCTACACCTTC. Amino acid sequence: CSASTDFYGYTF. This chain uses TRBV20-1 with TRBJ1-2; D not resolved. Trimming removed 3 bases from V and 4 bases from J, with 9 bases in between. Germline V CDR1 and CDR2: DFQATT, SNEGSKA (reference sequence). The CDR3 consists of 12 residues.

This clonotype was counted at least ten times. The chain recombines TRBV27 with TRBJ1-6; 8 positions match TRBD1. CDR1 is MNHEY and CDR2 is SMNVEV in the germline V gene (reference sequence). J was trimmed by 10 bases and V by 8 bases; bases with no gene match: 13. The CDR3 loop spans 15 amino acids. The CDR3 DNA sequence: TGTGCCAGCGGCTTGATCCGGGACAGGATATCACCCCTCCACTTT. It is translated as CASGLIRDRISPLHF.

This clonotype was counted only a few times. This chain links TRBV7-3 with TRBJ1-1; D may be TRBD1 (5 bases). Trimming cost V 5 bases and J 1 base, with 14 bases left between them. The CDR3 runs 15 residues. From germline, CDR1 is SGHTA and CDR2 FQGTGA. CDR3 coding DNA: TGTGCCAGCAGCCAGGACATTAACCCGAACACTGAAGCTTTCTTT. This gives the protein CASSQDINPNTEAFF.

This clonotype was seen at least ten times. This sequence joins TRBV28 and TRBJ2-7, with D uncertain. The CDR3 runs to 15 residues. CDR1 is MDHEN and CDR2 is SYDVKM in the germline V gene. Trimming removed 5 bases from V and 6 bases from J, with 20 bases in between. CDR3 region: CASSPLGYSRAEQYF. As DNA, the CDR3 is TGTGCCAGCAGTCCCCTCGGATACTCCCGGGCCGAGCAGTACTTC. The whole variable domain, filled in from reference TRBV28 and TRBJ2-7, reads DVKVTQSSRYLVKRTGEKVFLECVQDMDHENMFWYRQDPGLGLRLIYFSYDVKMKEKGDIPEGYSVSREKKERFSLILESASTNQTSMYLCASSPLGYSRAEQYFGPGTRLTVT.

This clonotype was seen repeatedly, ten times or more. V gene TRBV28 combines with J gene TRBJ2-7, with D uncertain. The CDR3 has 14 amino acids. Germline CDR1 reads MDHEN; CDR2 reads SYDVKM. Trimming removed 6 bases from V and 7 bases from J, with 19 bases in between. The CDR3 DNA sequence: TGTGCCAGCAGGTCGAGAAGGTCCTACGGGGAGCAGTACTTC. Its protein is CASRSRRSYGEQYF.

The chain employs TRBV7-2 and TRBJ2-3; possibly TRBD2 for D (5 bases). The CDR3 is made up of 14 amino acids. V shed 5 bases and J shed 2 bases, with 11 bases lying between them. CDR1 is SGHTA and CDR2 is FQGNSA in the germline V gene. This chain's CDR3 is CASSPPGNTDTQYF. As DNA, the CDR3 is TGTGCCAGCAGCCCCCCCGGGAACACAGATACGCAGTATTTT.

This clonotype has at least ten counts. The chain combines TRBV6-1 with TRBJ2-2; 7 nucleotides match TRBD1. J lost 0 bases, V lost 8 bases, and 9 bases had no gene match. The germline CDR1 and CDR2 sequences are MNHNS and SASEGT. CDR3 size: 16 residues. Here the CDR3 reads CASSQWDSPNTGELFF. CDR3 DNA: TGTGCCAGCTCCCAATGGGACAGTCCGAACACCGGGGAGCTGTTTTTT.